These 16 T cell receptor beta chains came from one sample sequenced in a study of T cell responses to AZD1222 COVID-19 vaccine. Data came from immunoSEQ multiplex PCR; TCRdb stores just in-frame clones and leaves some out. This table has about 180,000 clones, 90% appearing once. The material was peripheral blood, obtained on day 0 of AZD1222 vaccination. These receptors came from an adult in good health.

This clone was found once. The gene calls are TRBV7-9 and TRBJ2-3; D is perhaps TRBD2 (7 bases). The CDR3 contains 15 residues. Germline V gene data show CDR1 as SEHNR and CDR2 as FQNEAQ (reference sequence). Trimming removed 5 bases at V and 2 bases at J, with 14 bases between. The CDR3 is CASSGRGGATDTQYF. CDR3 bases: TGTGCCAGCAGCGGTAGGGGGGGGGCCACAGATACGCAGTATTTT.

The chain is built from TRBV28 and TRBJ2-2; no reliable D call. There are 15 residues in the CDR3. V was clipped by 2 bases and J by 7 bases, with 14 bases between them. Germline-derived CDR1 and CDR2 are MDHEN and SYDVKM. Written as DNA, the CDR3 is TGTGCCAGCAGTTTACGAACCGTTTTTTTCGGGGAGCTGTTTTTT. Its translation: CASSLRTVFFGELFF.

The chain has TRBV6-6 and TRBJ1-1; weak D call: TRBD1 (5 bases). This CDR3 comprises 12 residues. Trimming pared 6 bases from V and 3 bases from J, leaving 8 bases between. Looked up from germline, CDR1 is MNHNY and CDR2 is SVGAGI (reference sequence). As DNA, the CDR3 is TGTGCCAGCAGCTCAGGGTACACTGAAGCTTTCTTT. It specifies CASSSGYTEAFF.

The J gene is TRBJ1-1, the V gene TRBV11-2, with TRBD1 matching 12 bases. The V and J ends lost 4 bases and 4 bases, in that order; junction bases with no gene match: 4. This CDR3 is 15 amino acids long. Germline lookup yields CDR1 SGHAT and CDR2 FQNNGV. CDR3 nucleotide sequence: TGTGCCAGCAGCTATCCGGGACAGGGGGCCACTGAAGCTTTCTTT. It translates to CASSYPGQGATEAFF. Combining the CDR3 with reference TRBV11-2 and TRBJ1-1 gives the whole variable domain EAGVAQSPRYKIIEKRQSVAFWCNPISGHATLYWYQQILGQGPKLLIQFQNNGVVDDSQLPKDRFSAERLKGVDSTLKIQPAKLEDSAVYLCASSYPGQGATEAFFGQGTRLTVV.

The chain uses TRBV29-1 and TRBJ1-1; TRBD1 might be the D (6 bases). V was clipped by 4 bases and J by 8 bases, with 11 bases between them. Germline CDR1 is SQVTM and CDR2 is ANQGSEA. The CDR3 extends over 11 amino acids. The CDR3 DNA sequence: TGCAGCGTTGCAGGGGTTGTAGAAGCTTTCTTT. Protein sequence: CSVAGVVEAFF.

V usage is TRBV4-1 and J usage is TRBJ2-1; D perhaps matches TRBD1 (8 bases). The CDR3 extends over 15 amino acids. Trimming took off 0 bases at V and 9 bases at J, with 15 bases between the two ends. CDR1 is MGHRA and CDR2 is YSYEKL in the germline V gene. The CDR3 DNA sequence: TGCGCCAGCAGCCAAGACACAGGGGGAGGGGGTGAGCAGTTCTTC. Residues: CASSQDTGGGGEQFF.

The genes are TRBV10-2 and TRBJ1-5; 8 bases match TRBD1. Germline CDR1 is WSHSY and CDR2 is SAAADI. This CDR3 has 15 residues. V was clipped by 5 bases and J by 7 bases; unmatched bases: 10. The chain's CDR3 is CASSSDRAEGQPQHF. DNA of the CDR3: TGCGCCAGCAGTTCGGACAGGGCGGAGGGACAGCCCCAGCATTTT.

The rearrangement uses TRBV7-9 and TRBJ1-1; D unresolved. Germline V lookup: CDR1 SEHNR, CDR2 FQNEAQ (reference sequence). CDR3 length equals 14 residues. V lost 4 bases to trimming and J lost 5 bases, with 14 bases between them. The CDR3 region is CASSSGGSRTEAFF. The CDR3 bases are TGTGCCAGCAGCTCCGGAGGGTCTCGTACTGAAGCTTTCTTT.

The chain has TRBV11-3 and TRBJ2-2; D remains ambiguous. Per the germline V gene, CDR1 is SGHNT and CDR2 is YENEEA. The CDR3 is 12 residues long. The V end was cut by 9 bases, the J end by 6 bases, with 11 bases between. The CDR3 loop is CASGWGPGELFF. CDR3 sequence (DNA): TGTGCCAGTGGGTGGGGTCCCGGGGAGCTGTTTTTT.

The CDR3 here is CASSLEEGGPNTEAFF. CDR3 DNA: TGTGCCAGCAGCTTAGAGGAGGGGGGCCCCAACACTGAAGCTTTCTTT. This sequence joins TRBV7-2 and TRBJ1-1, with D maybe TRBD1 (6 bases). The germline gives CDR1 SGHTA, CDR2 FQGNSA. V was trimmed by 1 base and J by 2 bases, leaving 14 bases between them. CDR3 length equals 16 residues.

The chain joins TRBV7-2 to TRBJ2-3; 14 bases match TRBD2. V lost 3 bases and J lost 1; bases outside the gene matches: 6. Germline-derived CDR1 and CDR2 are SGHTA and FQGNSA. CDR3 size: 18 residues. The CDR3 protein is CASSFRTSGGWGTDTQYF. CDR3 in DNA: TGTGCCAGCAGCTTCCGGACTAGCGGGGGGTGGGGCACAGATACGCAGTATTTT.

The chain uses TRBV15 and TRBJ1-4; no reliable D call. CDR1 is LNHNV, CDR2 YYDKDF, per germline (reference sequence). Between the trimmed V and J ends, which lost 9 bases and 5 bases, there was a span of 19 bases. The CDR3 runs to 15 residues. This chain's CDR3 is CATIRGSRANEKLFF. In DNA form, the CDR3 reads TGTGCCACGATACGCGGATCGCGGGCAAATGAAAAACTGTTTTTT.

The chain uses TRBV19 and TRBJ2-2; 7 bases map to TRBD2. CDR3 length equals 18 residues. In germline, CDR1 is LNHDA, CDR2 SQIVND (reference sequence). After removal of 0 bases from V and 0 bases from J, the junction contained 7 bases not matched to a gene. CDR3 nucleotide sequence: TGTGCCAGTAGTATAGATTATTTCCGGGGGGCGAACACCGGGGAGCTGTTTTTT. Amino acid sequence: CASSIDYFRGANTGELFF.

This chain joins TRBV7-3 and TRBJ2-7; 9 nucleotides line up with TRBD2. V lost 3 bases to trimming and J lost 4 bases; unmatched junction nucleotides: 1. The germline V gene encodes CDR1 SGHTA and CDR2 FQGTGA. This CDR3 is 13 amino acids long. The CDR3 spells CASSFLAGYEQYF. For the CDR3, the DNA is TGTGCCAGCAGCTTTCTAGCGGGGTACGAGCAGTACTTC.

The V gene is TRBV28, the J gene TRBJ1-4; no firm D call. Per the germline V gene, CDR1 is MDHEN and CDR2 is SYDVKM. The CDR3 length is 14 residues. Trimming took 2 bases from V and 3 from J, leaving 7 bases between them. The CDR3 here is CASSLVDPNEKLFF. CDR3 nucleotide sequence: TGTGCCAGCAGTTTAGTGGATCCTAATGAAAAACTGTTTTTT.

This clone was recorded only once. V usage is TRBV5-1 and J usage is TRBJ1-4, with D possibly matching TRBD1 (5 bases). Trimming left V 2 bases short and J 6 bases short, with 11 bases between. This CDR3 spans 14 amino acids. Germline V gene data show CDR1 as SGHRS and CDR2 as YFSETQ. The CDR3 reads CASSFKGSDEKLFF. The CDR3 nucleotides are TGCGCCAGCAGCTTTAAGGGGTCTGATGAAAAACTGTTTTTT. The full variable domain, rest sourced from reference TRBV5-1 and TRBJ1-4, is KAGVTQTPRYLIKTRGQQVTLSCSPISGHRSVSWYQQTPGQGLQFLFEYFSETQRNKGNFPGRFSGRQFSNSRSEMNVSTLELGDSALYLCASSFKGSDEKLFFGSGTQLSVL.